These 5 T cell receptor beta chains came from one sample sequenced in a study of T-cell reconstitution after alpha-beta-depleted transplantation in children. For TCRbeta, the library was prepared with unique molecular identifiers. TCRdb re-called the PCR reads with MiXCR, one entry per CDR3 protein. This sample has about 220,000 distinct CDR3 sequences, with approximately 15% found just once. The source material was PBMCs, mostly from graft donor cells, sampled 360 days after TCRalphabeta/CD19-depleted stem cell transplant. All receptors derive from a male patient aged 2-15 years who had a stem cell transplant for acute lymphoblastic leukemia, so the T cells may come from the graft donor.

The chain carries TRBV4-3 and TRBJ2-3, with TRBD1 identical over 9 bases. The CDR3 runs to 17 residues. Trimming took 4 bases from V and 2 from J; bases not matched to a gene: 10. Germline CDR1 LGHNA, CDR2 YSLEER. CDR3: CASSRDRARILTDTQYF. The CDR3 DNA follows: TGCGCCAGCAGCCGGGACAGGGCTAGGATCCTCACAGATACGCAGTATTTT.

This clonotype was seen only a few times. The chain combines TRBV7-2 with TRBJ2-3, with D tentatively TRBD1 or TRBD2 (5 bases each). The V end was cut by 3 bases, the J end by 4 bases, with 11 bases between. CDR1 is SGHTA and CDR2 is FQGNSA in the germline V gene. CDR3 length: 14 residues. The CDR3 protein is CASSFLGESDTQYF. CDR3 DNA: TGTGCCAGCAGCTTTCTGGGGGAGTCAGATACGCAGTATTTT.

In this sample, this clonotype turned up a few times. The V call is TRBV3-1, the J call TRBJ2-2; no reliable D call. Trimming removed 2 bases from V and 7 bases from J, with 8 bases in between. Germline V lookup: CDR1 LGHDT, CDR2 YNNKEL (reference sequence). This CDR3 contains 13 residues. As DNA, the CDR3 is TGTGCCAGCAGCCAAAGTCTCCACGGGGAGCTGTTTTTT. Protein: CASSQSLHGELFF.

The chain carries TRBV6-1 and TRBJ2-2; the D gene is possibly TRBD1 (5 bases). There are 13 residues in the CDR3. Looked up from germline, CDR1 is MNHNS and CDR2 is SASEGT. Deletions cut 9 bases from V and 7 bases from J, with 15 bases between. CDR3 sequence reads: CASLTVAYGELFF. CDR3 coding DNA: TGTGCCAGTTTGACAGTTGCATACGGGGAGCTGTTTTTT.

The gene calls are TRBV7-2 and TRBJ2-7; the D gene is possibly TRBD1 (6 bases). Germline lookup yields CDR1 SGHTA and CDR2 FQGNSA. This CDR3 has 13 amino acids. Trimming shortened V by 2 bases and J by 7 bases, and 12 bases separated the two germline ends. The chain's CDR3 is CASSLPGVGEQYF. DNA for the CDR3: TGTGCCAGCAGCTTACCAGGGGTCGGTGAGCAGTACTTC.